These 24 T cell receptor beta chains came from one sample sequenced in a study of cytomegalovirus exposure and HLA in healthy donors (dated by TCRdb to 2015 to 2018). The library was obtained by the immunoSEQ multiplex PCR assay. Not all clones reach the TCRdb copy of this immuneACCESS table, which keeps in-frame sequences only. Checked studies attribute under half of the gap to unresolved V genes and leave the rest unexplained. This sample holds about 130,000 clones; 89% were observed only once. The ten largest make up 1.1% of the sample. The sequenced sample was PBMCs. These receptors came from a woman aged 18-35 years in good health and CMV-seronegative.

This chain links TRBV6-5 with TRBJ2-1; 8 bases align to TRBD2. The trim removed 8 bases at V and 4 bases at J, leaving 4 bases unmatched. The germline V gene encodes CDR1 MNHEY and CDR2 SVGAGI. The CDR3 extends over 13 amino acids. The CDR3 bases are TGTGCCAGCCGACAGCGGGGGTACAATGAGCAGTTCTTC. Translation gives CASRQRGYNEQFF.

V usage is TRBV5-6 and J usage is TRBJ1-3; D call uncertain. The CDR3 is 16 amino acids. Germline loops: CDR1 SGHDT, CDR2 YYEEEE. Trimming stripped 4 bases from V and 4 bases from J, with 18 bases between. In nucleotides, the CDR3 is TGTGCCAGCAGCATCTCGACTAGGACGATCGGAAACACCATATATTTT. This codes for CASSISTRTIGNTIYF.

This chain uses TRBV27 with TRBJ1-1, with D maybe TRBD1 (5 bases). The CDR3 covers 15 residues. Per germline, CDR1 MNHEY and CDR2 SMNVEV (reference sequence). V was clipped by 6 bases and J by 3 bases, with 17 bases between them. The CDR3 region is CASSLGPARDTEAFF. The DNA of the CDR3 is TGTGCCAGCAGCTTGGGGCCTGCAAGGGACACTGAAGCTTTCTTT.

The gene calls are TRBV6-1 and TRBJ2-5, with D possibly being TRBD1 (6 bases). Trimming pared 1 base from V and 4 bases from J, leaving 13 bases between. This CDR3 is 15 amino acids long. In germline, CDR1 is MNHNS, CDR2 SASEGT. CDR3 nucleotide sequence: TGTGCCAGCAGTGAAGGGAAGTGGGGGCGAGAGACCCAGTACTTC. It specifies CASSEGKWGRETQYF.

The chain couples TRBV25-1 to TRBJ1-2; 8 nucleotides align to TRBD1. This CDR3 comprises 14 residues. CDR1 MGHDK and CDR2 SYGVNS come from the germline V gene. The junction had 6 bases not matched to a gene; V was cut back by 5 bases and J by 4 bases. In DNA form, the CDR3 reads TGTGCCAGCAGTTCGACAGGGGTTGTCTATGGCTACACCTTC. This encodes CASSSTGVVYGYTF.

The gene calls are TRBV7-7 and TRBJ2-2; D is uncertain. The germline CDR1 and CDR2 sequences are SSHAT and FNYEAQ (reference sequence). Trimming stripped 5 bases from V and 5 bases from J, with 12 bases between. The CDR3 covers 14 residues. CDR3 sequence: CASSKERRTGELFF. The CDR3 coding sequence is TGTGCCAGCAGCAAAGAGCGCAGAACCGGGGAGCTGTTTTTT.

This sequence joins TRBV6-5 and TRBJ2-2; possible D gene TRBD2, 5 bases. Germline CDR1 and CDR2: MNHEY and SVGAGI. This CDR3 has 15 residues. Trimming stripped 2 bases from V and 4 bases from J, with 11 bases between. CDR3 protein: CASSYMGAGTGELFF. CDR3 DNA: TGTGCCAGCAGTTACATGGGAGCTGGCACCGGGGAGCTGTTTTTT.

J is TRBJ1-5 and V is TRBV28, with 7 bases matching TRBD1. The germline CDR1 and CDR2 sequences are MDHEN and SYDVKM. The CDR3 covers 16 residues. Losses at the gene ends were 1 base for V and 4 bases for J; bases not matched to a gene: 7. CDR3 protein: CASSLSGTAVNQPQHF. The CDR3 DNA is TGTGCCAGCAGTTTATCCGGGACAGCGGTAAATCAGCCCCAGCATTTT. Combining the CDR3 with reference TRBV28 and TRBJ1-5 gives the whole variable domain DVKVTQSSRYLVKRTGEKVFLECVQDMDHENMFWYRQDPGLGLRLIYFSYDVKMKEKGDIPEGYSVSREKKERFSLILESASTNQTSMYLCASSLSGTAVNQPQHFGDGTRLSIL.

The rearrangement links TRBV28 to TRBJ1-2; D not resolved. The CDR3 has 15 amino acids. CDR1 and CDR2 from the germline V gene are MDHEN and SYDVKM. V lost 6 bases and J 4 bases, leaving 18 bases between the germline ends. The chain's CDR3 is CASSLQPQEVYGYTF. In nucleotides, the CDR3 is TGTGCCAGCAGCCTACAACCCCAGGAGGTCTATGGCTACACCTTC.

This clone was counted a single time. The rearrangement links TRBV4-1 to TRBJ2-1, with D possibly TRBD1 on 6 matching bases. V was cut by 0 bases and J by 0 bases, with 12 bases left in between. In germline, CDR1 is MGHRA, CDR2 YSYEKL. The CDR3 totals 17 residues. In DNA form, the CDR3 reads TGCGCCAGCAGCCAAGATCCAGCGGACAGCTCCTACAATGAGCAGTTCTTC. The encoded protein is CASSQDPADSSYNEQFF.

V and J are TRBV30 and TRBJ1-5, with D unclear. The length of the CDR3 is 13 residues. CDR1 and CDR2 from the germline V gene are GTSNPN and SVGIG (reference sequence). Trimming removed 1 base from V and 1 base from J, with 5 bases in between. The CDR3 nucleotides are TGTGCCTGGAGTGGTAGAAGCAATCAGCCCCAGCATTTT. Its protein product is CAWSGRSNQPQHF.

The rearrangement uses TRBV6-1 and TRBJ2-6; maybe TRBD1 (5 bases). This CDR3 region has 15 residues. The germline V gene encodes CDR1 MNHNS and CDR2 SASEGT. Trimming left V 6 bases short and J 0 bases short, with 9 bases between. CDR3: CASRTQGSGANVLTF. CDR3 DNA: TGTGCCAGCAGGACCCAGGGCTCTGGGGCCAACGTCCTGACTTTC.

This chain uses TRBV5-1 with TRBJ2-7; 7 bases map to TRBD2. With V trimmed by 0 bases and J by 7 bases, 16 bases remained unmatched. This CDR3 has 17 amino acids. Per germline, CDR1 SGHRS and CDR2 YFSETQ. CDR3 sequence (DNA): TGCGCCAGCAGCTTGGCCCCAGTGGGGGGGAGGGCCGGTGAGCAGTACTTC. Its translation: CASSLAPVGGRAGEQYF.

The rearrangement uses TRBV6-5 and TRBJ1-1; 9 positions match TRBD1. CDR3 length: 14 residues. Trimming at V came to 5 bases and at J to 7 bases, leaving 8 bases not matched to a gene. The V gene's germline CDR1 is MNHEY and CDR2 SVGAGI. This chain's CDR3 is CASSKRTGVDEAFF. CDR3 sequence (DNA): TGTGCCAGCAGTAAACGGACAGGGGTGGATGAAGCTTTCTTT.

The chain combines TRBV19 with TRBJ2-1; 7 bases are a match to TRBD2. The CDR3 contains 15 residues. The V gene's germline CDR1 is LNHDA and CDR2 SQIVND (reference sequence). Trimming took 10 bases from V and 2 from J; bases not matched to a gene: 11. CDR3 sequence (DNA): TGTGCCACCAGCCCGGGACTACCTCCCTACAATGAGCAGTTCTTC. It codes for CATSPGLPPYNEQFF.

Only a few counts were recorded for this clone. V is TRBV28 and J is TRBJ1-2, with D maybe TRBD1 (6 bases). The ends were cut back, 4 bases at V and 4 bases at J, with 10 bases in the middle. CDR3 size: 13 residues. Germline V gene lookup returns CDR1 MDHEN and CDR2 SYDVKM. For the CDR3, the DNA is TGTGCCAGCAGTTCAGGGGCCGTCTATGGCTACACCTTC. This encodes CASSSGAVYGYTF.

The V and J genes are TRBV5-4 and TRBJ2-7, with D possibly TRBD1 on 6 matching bases. Germline assignment: CDR1 SGHNT and CDR2 YYREEE (reference sequence). This CDR3 has 15 residues. Trimming cost V 4 bases and J 1 base, with 15 bases left between them. The CDR3 reads CASSPQPGQSYEQYV. CDR3 nucleotides: TGTGCCAGCAGCCCCCAGCCCGGACAGTCCTACGAGCAGTACGTC.

The chain links TRBV25-1 to TRBJ2-3; TRBD1 matches at 8 bases. J gave up 0 bases and V 4 bases, and 3 bases lay outside the gene matches. CDR3 length: 15 residues. Germline CDR1 and CDR2: MGHDK and SYGVNS. CDR3 amino acids: CASSGGQASTDTQYF. The CDR3, as DNA: TGTGCCAGCAGTGGGGGACAGGCGAGCACAGATACGCAGTATTTT.

This chain connects TRBV9 to TRBJ2-7; 12 bases are a match to TRBD2. The V segment lost 4 bases and the J segment 5 bases; nucleotides outside the gene matches: 10. Germline CDR1 is SGDLS and CDR2 is YYNGEE. This CDR3 region has 16 residues. The CDR3 region is CASSSPTSGSTNEQYF. The CDR3 DNA sequence: TGTGCCAGCAGCTCCCCGACTAGCGGGAGCACTAACGAGCAGTACTTC.

The count of this clone is one. This chain links TRBV28 with TRBJ1-2; the D is unclear. This CDR3 is built from 12 residues. The V end was cut by 5 bases, the J end by 5 bases, with 9 bases between. Germline V gene sequence: CDR1 MDHEN, CDR2 SYDVKM. CDR3 loop: CASSPPGYGYTF. The CDR3 coding sequence is TGTGCCAGCAGTCCTCCGGGATATGGCTACACCTTC.

The V call is TRBV27, the J call TRBJ1-5, with D possibly TRBD1 on 6 matching bases. CDR3 length: 13 amino acids. The V and J ends lost 4 bases and 7 bases respectively, with 11 bases between them. CDR1 and CDR2 from the germline V gene are MNHEY and SMNVEV (reference sequence). CDR3 nucleotides: TGTGCCAGCAGTTCAGGACAGTGGCAGCCCCAGCATTTT. Its protein is CASSSGQWQPQHF.

The rearrangement links TRBV4-1 to TRBJ1-4, with 11 bases aligning to TRBD1. Germline loops: CDR1 MGHRA, CDR2 YSYEKL. There are 18 residues in the CDR3. V dropped 5 bases and J dropped 3; count of bases not matched to a gene: 11. As DNA, the CDR3 is TGCGCCAGCAGCGTCGGGACAGGGGGTATCTGGGCTAATGAAAAACTGTTTTTT. It yields the protein CASSVGTGGIWANEKLFF.

The V call is TRBV7-2, the J call TRBJ2-2, with 7 positions matching TRBD2. CDR1 and CDR2 (germline): SGHTA, FQGNSA. Losses at the gene ends were 4 bases for V and 6 bases for J; bases not matched to a gene: 2. The CDR3 consists of 13 residues. The CDR3 bases are TGTGCCAGCAGCTGGACTAGTTCCGGGGAGCTGTTTTTT. It encodes CASSWTSSGELFF.

This sequence joins TRBV27 and TRBJ2-3; 11 positions match TRBD2. Germline-derived CDR1 and CDR2 are MNHEY and SMNVEV (reference sequence). V lost 5 bases and J lost 5; bases outside the gene matches: 9. There are 16 residues in the CDR3. The CDR3 DNA is TGTGCCAGCAGTAAAGGACTAGCGGGCTATATAGATACGCAGTATTTT. It codes for CASSKGLAGYIDTQYF.